This T cell receptor beta chain is drawn from a study of blood T cell repertoires in COVID-19. The repertoire was sequenced with immunoSEQ multiplex PCR; TCRdb's copy has only in-frame clones and lacks some. The profile covers 200,000 to 250,000 clones, with around four fifths appearing a single time and 8% to 10% taken by the ten largest. The germline gives CDR1 SGHVS, CDR2 FNYEAQ. CDR3 size: 17 residues. With 4 bases removed from V and 3 bases from J, the gap between germline ends came to 16 bases. This TCR was sampled from an elderly woman with COVID-19, enrolled during active disease. Material for sequencing was peripheral blood. J is TRBJ2-6 and V is TRBV7-6; D is possibly TRBD1 (7 bases). The DNA for the CDR3 is TGTGCCAGCAGCTCCTACAGGGGAGGCCGTGGGGCCAACGTCCTGACTTTC. Amino acids: CASSSYRGGRGANVLTF.